This TCR beta chain was recovered during a study of blood T cell repertoires in COVID-19. The CDR3 length is 15 residues. Germline loops: CDR1 MNHEY, CDR2 SMNVEV (reference sequence). Trimming cost V 0 bases and J 3 bases, with 12 bases left between them. Only in-frame clones appear in the TCRdb table, and some are missing; sequencing was by immunoSEQ multiplex PCR. The sample has some 300,000 clones; just over 85% are singletons. This receptor was taken from a man aged 25 to 40 who had recovered from COVID-19. This chain uses TRBV27 with TRBJ2-7, with D maybe TRBD2 (7 bases). Material for sequencing was PBMCs or T cells enriched from blood (not recorded which). CDR3 coding DNA: TGTGCCAGCAGTTTATCAGGGGGGGCCTACTACGAGCAGTACTTC. Encoded protein: CASSLSGGAYYEQYF.